The 17 T cell receptor beta chains given below trace back to one sample, sequenced in a study of blood T cell repertoires in COVID-19. Only in-frame clones appear in the TCRdb table, and some are missing; sequencing was by immunoSEQ multiplex PCR. The sample records 250,000 to 300,000 clones, around 79% being singletons. Sequencing was done on a sample of peripheral blood. The origin of the receptors is a woman over 75 with acute or convalescent COVID-19.

The chain combines TRBV7-2 with TRBJ1-4, with 7 bases identical to TRBD1. CDR3 length equals 13 residues. V dropped 6 bases and J dropped 7; count of bases not matched to a gene: 5. Germline CDR1 reads SGHTA; CDR2 reads FQGNSA. CDR3 nucleotides: TGTGCCAGCAGTGGACAGGCGGGTGAAAAACTGTTTTTT. Translating it yields CASSGQAGEKLFF.

The chain carries TRBV30 and TRBJ2-2; a weak D match, TRBD2 (5 bases). V shed 0 bases and J shed 4 bases, with 12 bases lying between them. The CDR3 covers 15 residues. CDR1 and CDR2 from the germline V gene are GTSNPN and SVGIG (reference sequence). For the CDR3, the DNA is TGTGCCTGGAGTGTGAGTCTAGCTTCCACCGGGGAGCTGTTTTTT. Its translation is CAWSVSLASTGELFF.

The chain uses TRBV18 and TRBJ2-7, with D perhaps TRBD2 (5 bases). This CDR3 contains 14 residues. Per the germline V gene, CDR1 is KGHSH and CDR2 is LQKENI. V lost 0 bases to trimming and J lost 2 bases, with 8 bases between them. CDR3 DNA: TGTGCCAGCTCACCACCGCCGGGAACCTACGAGCAGTACTTC. Translating it yields CASSPPPGTYEQYF.

The chain links TRBV18 to TRBJ1-4, with 8 bases identical to TRBD1. Germline V gene data show CDR1 as KGHSH and CDR2 as LQKENI. The CDR3 has 18 amino acids. Germline trimming cut 4 bases from V and 4 bases from J; bases unmatched to any gene: 14. CDR3 sequence reads: CASSLLIPKTGDNEKLFF. The CDR3 nucleotides are TGTGCCAGCTCACTGTTGATCCCTAAGACAGGGGATAATGAAAAACTGTTTTTT. The full variable domain, its missing parts supplied by reference TRBV18 and TRBJ1-4, is NAGVMQNPRHLVRRRGQEARLRCSPMKGHSHVYWYRQLPEEGLKFMVYLQKENIIDESGMPKERFSAEFPKEGPSILRIQQVVRGDSAAYFCASSLLIPKTGDNEKLFFGSGTQLSVL.

This rearrangement joins TRBV5-1 to TRBJ2-7; 9 bases fit TRBD1. Trimming took 4 bases from V and 5 from J; bases not matched to a gene: 7. Germline values: CDR1 SGHRS, CDR2 YFSETQ. CDR3 length: 14 residues. The CDR3 nucleotides read TGCGCCAGCAGCGCGGGACAGGGTGCCCACGAGCAGTACTTC. Amino acids: CASSAGQGAHEQYF. The whole variable domain, remainder taken from reference TRBV5-1 and TRBJ2-7, is KAGVTQTPRYLIKTRGQQVTLSCSPISGHRSVSWYQQTPGQGLQFLFEYFSETQRNKGNFPGRFSGRQFSNSRSEMNVSTLELGDSALYLCASSAGQGAHEQYFGPGTRLTVT.

This clone has a handful of counts. The genes are TRBV12-5 and TRBJ2-1; D is uncertain. V was trimmed by 4 bases and J by 4 bases, leaving 5 bases between them. This CDR3 comprises 12 residues. Germline lookup yields CDR1 LGHNT and CDR2 FRNRAP. CDR3 DNA sequence: TGTGCTAGTGGTTCCGGGTACAATGAGCAGTTCTTC. Protein: CASGSGYNEQFF.

This clone was picked up one time. This chain connects TRBV5-1 to TRBJ1-1, with TRBD1 matching over 9 bases. This CDR3 has 15 amino acids. The junction had 7 bases not matched to a gene; V was cut back by 1 base and J by 6 bases. CDR1 SGHRS and CDR2 YFSETQ come from the germline V gene. This chain's CDR3 is CASSLNGQGSAEAFF. The DNA for the CDR3 is TGCGCCAGCAGCTTGAATGGACAGGGGAGCGCTGAAGCTTTCTTT.

This chain connects TRBV7-6 to TRBJ2-2; possibly TRBD1 for D (6 bases). CDR1 SGHVS and CDR2 FNYEAQ come from the germline V gene. The CDR3 consists of 15 residues. Between the trimmed V and J ends, which lost 5 bases and 0 bases, there was a span of 10 bases. The chain's CDR3 is CASSRRGPNTGELFF. The CDR3 DNA sequence: TGTGCCAGCAGCCGCAGGGGACCGAACACCGGGGAGCTGTTTTTT. Full variable domain (missing parts from reference TRBV7-6 and TRBJ2-2): GAGVSQSPRYKVTKRGQDVALRCDPISGHVSLYWYRQALGQGPEFLTYFNYEAQQDKSGLPNDRFSAERPEGSISTLTIQRTEQRDSAMYRCASSRRGPNTGELFFGEGSRLTVL.

The chain couples TRBV6-1 to TRBJ1-5, with 7 bases aligning to TRBD1. The V gene's germline CDR1 is MNHNS and CDR2 SASEGT. CDR3 length: 15 amino acids. With V trimmed by 0 bases and J by 5 bases, 4 bases remained unmatched. In nucleotides, the CDR3 is TGTGCCAGCAGTGAAGCTACAGGGGTGTATCAGCCCCAGCATTTT. Amino acids: CASSEATGVYQPQHF.

The chain recombines TRBV7-2 with TRBJ1-1; D gene ambiguous. V was shortened by 3 bases and J by 4 bases, with 12 bases between the two germline ends. In germline, CDR1 is SGHTA, CDR2 FQGNSA. CDR3 size: 14 residues. CDR3 DNA sequence: TGTGCCAGCAGCTTTGGGCAGAGAAGCACTGAAGCTTTCTTT. As protein: CASSFGQRSTEAFF.

The J gene is TRBJ1-1, the V gene TRBV14; 7 bases are a match to TRBD1. This CDR3 spans 15 amino acids. With V trimmed by 4 bases and J by 6 bases, 11 bases remained unmatched. Germline V lookup: CDR1 SGHDN, CDR2 FVKESK. CDR3 sequence reads: CASSLPGTAGAEAFF. Here the CDR3 DNA reads TGTGCCAGCAGCCTTCCCGGGACAGCCGGGGCTGAAGCTTTCTTT.

Written as DNA, the CDR3 is TGTGCCAGCACCCAAGGAGTAGGCACTGAAGCTTTCTTT. Translating gives CASTQGVGTEAFF. The gene calls are TRBV6-5 and TRBJ1-1; D gene unclear. The CDR3 loop spans 13 amino acids. The V end was cut by 7 bases, the J end by 4 bases, with 13 bases between. CDR1 and CDR2 (germline): MNHEY, SVGAGI.

J is TRBJ2-7 and V is TRBV4-1; a possible D gene is TRBD1 (5 bases). The CDR3 is 15 amino acids. V lost 1 base, J lost 2 bases, and 12 bases lay in between. Germline-derived CDR1 and CDR2 are MGHRA and YSYEKL. The DNA for the CDR3 is TGCGCCAGCAGCCAAGCCCAGGGCCTAACCTACGAGCAGTACTTC. It specifies CASSQAQGLTYEQYF.

The genes are TRBV6-4 and TRBJ2-1; 13 bases match TRBD2. The CDR3 is made up of 20 amino acids. The germline V gene has CDR1 MRHNA and CDR2 SNTAGT. J lost 5 bases, V lost 6 bases, and 19 bases had no gene match. Here the CDR3 DNA reads TGTGCCAGCAGGCCCCGTGGTCGTACTAGCGGGAGGGCCATCCACAATGAGCAGTTCTTC. Translating it yields CASRPRGRTSGRAIHNEQFF.

The rearrangement joins TRBV5-1 to TRBJ1-3, with a tentative D call TRBD1 (6 bases). The CDR3 runs to 20 residues. Trimming removed 1 base from V and 0 bases from J, with 23 bases in between. Per germline, CDR1 SGHRS and CDR2 YFSETQ. The CDR3 region is CASSLLTGTLGVNSGNTIYF. For the CDR3, the DNA is TGCGCCAGCAGCTTGTTGACAGGAACTCTGGGGGTGAACTCTGGAAACACCATATATTTT.

The chain joins TRBV2 to TRBJ2-3, with a weak D call TRBD2 (7 bases). The CDR3 covers 15 residues. V shed 7 bases and J shed 1 base, with 15 bases lying between them. From germline, CDR1 is SNHLY and CDR2 FYNNEI. The CDR3 sequence is CASMWGGWGTDTQYF. The CDR3 DNA reads TGTGCCAGCATGTGGGGGGGCTGGGGCACAGATACGCAGTATTTT.

This clone appeared a single time. This chain joins TRBV27 and TRBJ1-5, with 7 bases that match TRBD1. Trimming cost V 5 bases and J 8 bases; bases outside gene matches: 18. Germline CDR1 and CDR2: MNHEY and SMNVEV (reference sequence). This CDR3 region has 17 residues. The CDR3 DNA reads TGTGCCAGCAGTACCCTCTACAGGGGACCGACAATGAAGCCCCAGCATTTT. This sequence encodes CASSTLYRGPTMKPQHF.